Presented here are 3 T cell receptor beta chains from one specimen sequenced in a study of regulatory T cells in long-lasting Graves disease. The TCR beta library used iRepertoire HTBI primers with Arm-PCR amplification of CDR3. MiXCR, run by TCRdb on the multiplex PCR reads, gives a single entry per CDR3 protein. The table records a few hundred thousand distinct CDR3 sequences, 21% of them present only once. Noted time point: persistent/refractory GD, antithyroid drugs over 5 years with positive TRAb. Preparation of the TCR library used RNA extracted from PBMCs. The source material was peripheral blood mononuclear cells (PBMCs), sampled when the disease was refractory, from a patient treated with antithyroid drugs. These receptors all stem from a female donor with Graves disease.

The chain combines TRBV20-1 with TRBJ1-6; D is uncertain. Looked up from germline, CDR1 is DFQATT and CDR2 is SNEGSKA (reference sequence). V shed 7 bases and J shed 0 bases, with 13 bases lying between them. The CDR3 is 15 residues long. CDR3 DNA: TGCAGTGTCCATATAGGGAGCTCCTATAATTCACCCCTCCACTTT. This sequence encodes CSVHIGSSYNSPLHF.

Only a few counts were recorded for this clonotype. The chain couples TRBV27 to TRBJ1-6; D not resolved. Germline values: CDR1 MNHEY, CDR2 SMNVEV (reference sequence). This CDR3 spans 14 amino acids. V was clipped by 4 bases and J by 5 bases, with 9 bases between them. The CDR3 protein is CASSSLTNNSPLHF. The CDR3 DNA sequence: TGTGCCAGCAGTTCCTTGACTAATAATTCACCCCTCCACTTT.

This clonotype was counted at least ten times. The chain has TRBV20-1 and TRBJ2-7; 7 bases agree with TRBD2. The CDR3 extends over 14 amino acids. CDR1 is DFQATT, CDR2 SNEGSKA, per germline (reference sequence). Losses at the gene ends were 3 bases for V and 1 base for J; bases not matched to a gene: 6. The CDR3 bases are TGCAGTGCTAGTGGCGGGAGTGGTTCCTACGAGCAGTACTTC. Translation gives CSASGGSGSYEQYF.